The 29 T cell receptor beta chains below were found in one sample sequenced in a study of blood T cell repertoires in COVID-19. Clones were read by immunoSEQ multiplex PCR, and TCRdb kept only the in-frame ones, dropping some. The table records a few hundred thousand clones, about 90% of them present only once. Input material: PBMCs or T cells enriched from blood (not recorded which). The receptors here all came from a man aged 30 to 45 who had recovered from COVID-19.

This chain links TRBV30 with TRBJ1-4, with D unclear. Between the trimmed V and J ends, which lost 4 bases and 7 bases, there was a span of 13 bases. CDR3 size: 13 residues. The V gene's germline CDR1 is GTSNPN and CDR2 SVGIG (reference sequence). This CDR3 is CAWNRDVGEKLFF. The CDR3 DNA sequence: TGTGCCTGGAACCGGGATGTGGGTGAAAAACTGTTTTTT. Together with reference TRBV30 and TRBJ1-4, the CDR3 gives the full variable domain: SQTIHQWPATLVQPVGSPLSLECTVEGTSNPNLYWYRQAAGRGLQLLFYSVGIGQISSEVPQNLSASRPQDRQFILSSKKLLLSDSGFYLCAWNRDVGEKLFFGSGTQLSVL.

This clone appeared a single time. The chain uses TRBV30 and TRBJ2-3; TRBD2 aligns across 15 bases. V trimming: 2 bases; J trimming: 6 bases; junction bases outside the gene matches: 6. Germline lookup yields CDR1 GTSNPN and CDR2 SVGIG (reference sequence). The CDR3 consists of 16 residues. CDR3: CAWSLGLAGGPDTQYF. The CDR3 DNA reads TGTGCCTGGAGTCTCGGACTAGCGGGAGGGCCGGATACGCAGTATTTT. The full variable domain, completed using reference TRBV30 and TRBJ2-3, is SQTIHQWPATLVQPVGSPLSLECTVEGTSNPNLYWYRQAAGRGLQLLFYSVGIGQISSEVPQNLSASRPQDRQFILSSKKLLLSDSGFYLCAWSLGLAGGPDTQYFGPGTRLTVL.

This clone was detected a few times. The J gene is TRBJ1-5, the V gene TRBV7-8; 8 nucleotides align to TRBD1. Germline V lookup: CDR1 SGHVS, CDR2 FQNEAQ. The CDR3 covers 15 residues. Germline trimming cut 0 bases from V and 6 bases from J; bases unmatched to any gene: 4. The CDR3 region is CASSLAQGGRQPQHF. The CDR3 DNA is TGTGCCAGCAGCTTAGCACAGGGGGGTCGTCAGCCCCAGCATTTT.

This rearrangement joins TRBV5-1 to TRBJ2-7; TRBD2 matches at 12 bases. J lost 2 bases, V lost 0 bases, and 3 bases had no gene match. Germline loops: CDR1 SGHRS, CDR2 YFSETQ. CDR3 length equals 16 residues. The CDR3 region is CASSLARLAGAYEQYF. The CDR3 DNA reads TGCGCCAGCAGCTTGGCCCGACTAGCGGGAGCCTACGAGCAGTACTTC.

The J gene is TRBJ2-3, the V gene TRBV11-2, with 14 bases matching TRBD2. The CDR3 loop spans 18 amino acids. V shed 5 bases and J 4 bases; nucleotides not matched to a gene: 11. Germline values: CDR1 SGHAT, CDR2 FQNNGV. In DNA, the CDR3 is TGTGCCAGCAGCGGGACCGGGACTAGCGGGAGAAGGGCAGATACGCAGTATTTT. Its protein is CASSGTGTSGRRADTQYF.

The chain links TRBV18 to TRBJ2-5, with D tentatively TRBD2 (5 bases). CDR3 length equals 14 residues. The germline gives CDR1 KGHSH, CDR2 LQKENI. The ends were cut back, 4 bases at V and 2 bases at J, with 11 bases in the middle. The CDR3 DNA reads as TGTGCCAGCTCACAGGGTAGCGTGCAAGAGACCCAGTACTTC. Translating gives CASSQGSVQETQYF.

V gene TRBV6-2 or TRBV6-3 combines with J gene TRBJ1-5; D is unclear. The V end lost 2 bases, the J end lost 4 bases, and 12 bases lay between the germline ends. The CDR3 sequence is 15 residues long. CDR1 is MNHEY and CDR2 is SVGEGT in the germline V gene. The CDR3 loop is CASSYHGPKNQPQHF. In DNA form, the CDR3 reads TGTGCCAGCAGTTACCATGGCCCGAAGAATCAGCCCCAGCATTTT.

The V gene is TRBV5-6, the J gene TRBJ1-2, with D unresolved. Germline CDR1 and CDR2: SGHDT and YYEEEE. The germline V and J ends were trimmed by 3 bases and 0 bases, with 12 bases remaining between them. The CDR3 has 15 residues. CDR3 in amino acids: CASSSGRITNYGYTF. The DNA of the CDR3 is TGTGCCAGCAGCTCAGGCAGGATTACTAACTATGGCTACACCTTC. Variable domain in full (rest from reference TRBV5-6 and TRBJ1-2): DAGVTQSPTHLIKTRGQQVTLRCSPKSGHDTVSWYQQALGQGPQFIFQYYEEEERQRGNFPDRFSGHQFPNYSSELNVNALLLGDSALYLCASSSGRITNYGYTFGSGTRLTVV.

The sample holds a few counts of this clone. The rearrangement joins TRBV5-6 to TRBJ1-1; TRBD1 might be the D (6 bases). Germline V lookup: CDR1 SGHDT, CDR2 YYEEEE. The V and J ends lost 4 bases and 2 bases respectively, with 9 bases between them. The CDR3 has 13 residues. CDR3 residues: CASSPDSNTEAFF. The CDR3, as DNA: TGTGCCAGCAGCCCGGACAGTAACACTGAAGCTTTCTTT.

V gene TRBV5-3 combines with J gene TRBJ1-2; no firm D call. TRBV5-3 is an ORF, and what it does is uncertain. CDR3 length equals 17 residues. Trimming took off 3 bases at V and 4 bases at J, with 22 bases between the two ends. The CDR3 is CARSSDGMVVCLYGYTF. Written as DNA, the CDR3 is TGTGCCAGAAGCTCAGATGGTATGGTCGTGTGCCTCTATGGCTACACCTTC.

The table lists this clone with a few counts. In nucleotides, the CDR3 is TGCGCCAGCAGCTGGAACGCGGGACAGGAAGAGACCCAGTACTTC. Amino acid sequence: CASSWNAGQEETQYF. The chain uses TRBV5-1 and TRBJ2-5; TRBD1 aligns across 8 bases. CDR1 is SGHRS and CDR2 is YFSETQ in the germline V gene. V lost 3 bases, J lost 3 bases, and 7 bases stayed unmatched. This CDR3 is built from 15 residues.

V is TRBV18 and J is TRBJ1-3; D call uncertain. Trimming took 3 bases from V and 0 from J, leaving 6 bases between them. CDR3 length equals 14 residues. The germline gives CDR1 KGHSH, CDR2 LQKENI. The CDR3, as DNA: TGTGCCAGCTCACCTTCCAGCTCTGGAAACACCATATATTTT. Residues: CASSPSSSGNTIYF.

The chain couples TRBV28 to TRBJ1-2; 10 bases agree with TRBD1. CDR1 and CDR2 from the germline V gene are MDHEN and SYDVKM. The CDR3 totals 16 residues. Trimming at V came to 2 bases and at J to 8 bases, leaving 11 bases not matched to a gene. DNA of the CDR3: TGTGCCAGCAGTTTACCCATGGAGGGACAGGGGCGAGGCTACACCTTC. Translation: CASSLPMEGQGRGYTF.

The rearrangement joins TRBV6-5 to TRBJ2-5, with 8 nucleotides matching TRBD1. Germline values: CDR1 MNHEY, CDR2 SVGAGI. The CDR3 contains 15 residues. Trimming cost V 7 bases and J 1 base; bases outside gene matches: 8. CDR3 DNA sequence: TGTGCCAGCACCCCGGACAGGGTGATCCAAGAGACCCAGTACTTC. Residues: CASTPDRVIQETQYF.

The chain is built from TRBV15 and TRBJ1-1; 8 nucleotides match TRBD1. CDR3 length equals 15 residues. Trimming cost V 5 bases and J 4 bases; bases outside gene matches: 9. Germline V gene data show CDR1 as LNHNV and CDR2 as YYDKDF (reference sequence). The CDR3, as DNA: TGTGCCACCAGCCCCCGGACAGGGTACGGCACTGAAGCTTTCTTT. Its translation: CATSPRTGYGTEAFF.

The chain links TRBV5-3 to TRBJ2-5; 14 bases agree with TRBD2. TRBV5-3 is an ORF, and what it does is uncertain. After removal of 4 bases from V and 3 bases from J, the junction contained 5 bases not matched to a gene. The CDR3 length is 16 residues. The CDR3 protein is CARSNRLAGGEETQYF. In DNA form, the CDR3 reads TGTGCCAGAAGCAACAGACTAGCGGGAGGGGAAGAGACCCAGTACTTC.

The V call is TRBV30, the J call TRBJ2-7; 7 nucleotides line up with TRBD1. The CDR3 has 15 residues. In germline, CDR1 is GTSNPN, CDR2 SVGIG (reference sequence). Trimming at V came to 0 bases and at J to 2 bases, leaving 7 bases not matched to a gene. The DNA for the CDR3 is TGTGCCTGGAGTGTAGGTGGGACAGCAACCTACGAGCAGTACTTC. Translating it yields CAWSVGGTATYEQYF.

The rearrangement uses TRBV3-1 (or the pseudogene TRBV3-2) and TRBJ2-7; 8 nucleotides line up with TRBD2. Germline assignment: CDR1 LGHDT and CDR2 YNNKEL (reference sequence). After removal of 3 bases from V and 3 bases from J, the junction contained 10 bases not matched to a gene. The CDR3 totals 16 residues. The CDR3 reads CASSQGPGGSVYEQYF. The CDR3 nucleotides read TGTGCCAGCAGCCAGGGCCCGGGGGGGTCAGTCTACGAGCAGTACTTC.

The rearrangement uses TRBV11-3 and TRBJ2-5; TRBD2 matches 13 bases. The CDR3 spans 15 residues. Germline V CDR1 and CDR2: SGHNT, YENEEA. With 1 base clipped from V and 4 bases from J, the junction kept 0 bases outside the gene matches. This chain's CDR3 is CASSLGLAGGETQYF. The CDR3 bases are TGTGCCAGCAGCTTAGGACTAGCGGGAGGAGAGACCCAGTACTTC.

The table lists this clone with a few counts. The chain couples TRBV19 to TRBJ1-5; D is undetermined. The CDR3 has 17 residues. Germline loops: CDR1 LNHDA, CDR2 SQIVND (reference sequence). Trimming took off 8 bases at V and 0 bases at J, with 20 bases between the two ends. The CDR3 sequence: CASRPGVRVGSNQPQHF. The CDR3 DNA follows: TGTGCCAGTCGTCCGGGTGTGCGCGTGGGTAGCAATCAGCCCCAGCATTTT. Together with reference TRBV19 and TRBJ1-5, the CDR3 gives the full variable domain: DGGITQSPKYLFRKEGQNVTLSCEQNLNHDAMYWYRQDPGQGLRLIYYSQIVNDFQKGDIAEGYSVSREKKESFPLTVTSAQKNPTAFYLCASRPGVRVGSNQPQHFGDGTRLSIL.

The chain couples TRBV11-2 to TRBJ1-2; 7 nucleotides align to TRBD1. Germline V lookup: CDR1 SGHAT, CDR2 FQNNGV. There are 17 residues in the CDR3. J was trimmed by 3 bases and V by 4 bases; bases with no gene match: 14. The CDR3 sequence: CASSSRDRRRRDYGYTF. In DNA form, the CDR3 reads TGTGCCAGCAGCTCCCGGGACAGAAGGCGGAGGGACTATGGCTACACCTTC.

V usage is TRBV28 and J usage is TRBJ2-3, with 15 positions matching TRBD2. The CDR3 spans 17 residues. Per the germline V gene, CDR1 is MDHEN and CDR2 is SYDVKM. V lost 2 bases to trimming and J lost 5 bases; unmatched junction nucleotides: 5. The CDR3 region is CASSLGLAGGLGDTQYF. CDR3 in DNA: TGTGCCAGCAGTTTAGGACTAGCGGGAGGGCTGGGAGATACGCAGTATTTT.

The CDR3 DNA reads TGTGCCAGCAGCGTAGCGGGGGTCGGGTACACTGAAGCTTTCTTT. Translating it yields CASSVAGVGYTEAFF. The chain uses TRBV9 and TRBJ1-1; D might be TRBD1 (5 bases). Per the germline V gene, CDR1 is SGDLS and CDR2 is YYNGEE. Between the trimmed V and J ends, which lost 0 bases and 3 bases, there was a span of 12 bases. The CDR3 is 15 residues long.

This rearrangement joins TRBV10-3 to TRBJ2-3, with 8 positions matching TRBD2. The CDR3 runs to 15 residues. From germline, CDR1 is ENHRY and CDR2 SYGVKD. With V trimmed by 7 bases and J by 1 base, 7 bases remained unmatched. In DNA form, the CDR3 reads TGTGCCATCACCGGGGGGGGCTCGGGCACAGATACGCAGTATTTT. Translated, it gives CAITGGGSGTDTQYF.

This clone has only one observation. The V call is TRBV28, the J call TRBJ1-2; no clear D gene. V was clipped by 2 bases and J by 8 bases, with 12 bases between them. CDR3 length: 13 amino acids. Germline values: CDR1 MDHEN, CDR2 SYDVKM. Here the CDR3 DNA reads TGTGCCAGCAGTTTACCGGCAGGTGGGGGCTACACCTTC. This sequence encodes CASSLPAGGGYTF.

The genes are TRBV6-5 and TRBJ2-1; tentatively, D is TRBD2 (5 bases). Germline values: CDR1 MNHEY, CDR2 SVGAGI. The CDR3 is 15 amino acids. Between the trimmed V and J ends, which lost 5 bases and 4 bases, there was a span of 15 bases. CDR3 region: CASSRRGVDYNEQFF. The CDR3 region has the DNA TGTGCCAGCAGTCGACGGGGAGTGGATTACAATGAGCAGTTCTTC.

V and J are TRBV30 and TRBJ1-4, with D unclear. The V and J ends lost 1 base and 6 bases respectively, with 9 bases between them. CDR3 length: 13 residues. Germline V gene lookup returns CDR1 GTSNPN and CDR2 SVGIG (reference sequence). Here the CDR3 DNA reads TGTGCCTGGAGTGCCGGGGTGGATGAAAAACTGTTTTTT. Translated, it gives CAWSAGVDEKLFF.

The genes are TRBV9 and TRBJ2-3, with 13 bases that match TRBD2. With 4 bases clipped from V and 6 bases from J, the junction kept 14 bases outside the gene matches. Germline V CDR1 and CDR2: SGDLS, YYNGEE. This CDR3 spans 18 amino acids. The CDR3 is CASSLRRGGLAGLDTQYF. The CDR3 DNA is TGTGCCAGCAGCCTCCGTAGGGGGGGACTAGCGGGACTGGATACGCAGTATTTT.

For the CDR3, the DNA is TGTGCCAGCAGCCTAGGGGCCATGGGAAATGAGCAGTTCTTC. This codes for CASSLGAMGNEQFF. The chain joins TRBV3-1 (or the pseudogene TRBV3-2) to TRBJ2-1; a weak D match, TRBD1 (5 bases). In germline, CDR1 is LGHDT, CDR2 YNNKEL (reference sequence). The CDR3 contains 14 residues. Between the trimmed V and J ends, which lost 4 bases and 7 bases, there was a span of 14 bases.